This TCR beta chain was found in a study of CD8 T cells in Susac syndrome. Random hexamers were used to reverse transcribe roughly 0.45 to 1 ug of RNA. One entry per CDR3 protein results from TCRdb running MiXCR on the immunoSEQ multiplex PCR reads. The data hold about 80,000 distinct CDR3 sequences, with about 94% observed a single time. V was pared by 0 bases and J by 5 bases, with 9 bases between. Per the germline V gene, CDR1 is SGHRS and CDR2 is YFSETQ. The CDR3 is made up of 14 amino acids. The sample taken for sequencing was CD8+ T cells from PBMCs. The chain employs TRBV5-1 and TRBJ1-5; the D gene is possibly TRBD1 (6 bases). The sequence came from a human donor in good health. The CDR3 DNA is TGCGCCAGCAGCTTGGCCGGGGGCGATCAGCCCCAGCATTTT. This sequence encodes CASSLAGGDQPQHF. Together with reference TRBV5-1 and TRBJ1-5, the CDR3 gives the full variable domain: KAGVTQTPRYLIKTRGQQVTLSCSPISGHRSVSWYQQTPGQGLQFLFEYFSETQRNKGNFPGRFSGRQFSNSRSEMNVSTLELGDSALYLCASSLAGGDQPQHFGDGTRLSIL.